This T cell receptor (beta chain) came from a study of control samples from healthy donors and cancer patients. Germline trimming cut 5 bases from V and 0 bases from J; bases unmatched to any gene: 6. This CDR3 has 16 amino acids. Germline V gives CDR1 MDHEN, CDR2 SYDVKM. Profiled with immunoSEQ multiplex PCR; TCRdb holds only in-frame clones, not every one. Of some 410,000 clones in the sample, more than 80% were seen once. This TCR derives from a man aged 35 to 55 with head and neck cancer. The sample taken for sequencing was PBMCs. The chain carries TRBV28 and TRBJ2-4, with 8 positions matching TRBD1. CDR3: CASSHRTGIAKNIQYF. The CDR3 DNA reads TGTGCCAGCAGTCACCGGACAGGGATAGCCAAAAACATTCAGTACTTC.